The subject of this entry is one TCR beta chain. The sample originates from a study of T cell changes during pregnancy in multiple sclerosis. Generated by immunoSEQ multiplex PCR, the TCRdb table keeps only in-frame clones and is missing some. Among 130,000 or so clones listed, 90% to 98% were seen once. This sequence was found in a female donor with multiple sclerosis, enrolled in a pregnancy study. The sequencing used peripheral blood, collected after pregnancy.

This CDR3 reads CASSPQDSSTGELFF. DNA for the CDR3: TGTGCCAGCTCACCCCAGGACAGTTCCACCGGGGAGCTGTTTTTT. The chain uses TRBV18 and TRBJ2-2, with D possibly matching TRBD1 (6 bases). The germline CDR1 and CDR2 sequences are KGHSH and LQKENI. Trimming shortened V by 3 bases and J by 4 bases, and 12 bases separated the two germline ends. The CDR3 is 15 residues long.